The 24 T cell receptor beta chains listed next were all sequenced from one sample in a study of blood T cell repertoires in COVID-19. The protocol was immunoSEQ multiplex PCR, while the TCRdb copy is restricted to in-frame clones and leaves out a portion. The data show approximately 150,000 clones, about 81% seen once. Input material: peripheral blood. Receptors were obtained from a man aged 60 to 69 with active or convalescent COVID-19.

The chain employs TRBV3-1 (or the pseudogene TRBV3-2) and TRBJ1-6; TRBD1 matches 9 bases. The CDR3 runs to 16 residues. Trimming took 4 bases from V and 9 from J; bases not matched to a gene: 10. The germline V gene has CDR1 LGHDT and CDR2 YNNKEL (reference sequence). CDR3 protein: CASSPTTGGGGSPLHF. CDR3 DNA: TGTGCCAGCAGCCCAACCACAGGGGGCGGTGGTTCACCCCTCCACTTT.

The chain uses TRBV6-6 and TRBJ1-1, with a weak D call TRBD1 (6 bases). V dropped 7 bases and J dropped 1 base, with 7 bases sitting between them. The germline CDR1 and CDR2 sequences are MNHNY and SVGAGI (reference sequence). This CDR3 contains 12 residues. The CDR3 sequence is CASNRANTEAFF. The CDR3 region has the DNA TGTGCCAGCAACAGGGCGAACACTGAAGCTTTCTTT.

Remarks on this clone: The identical CDR3 is also encoded by other nucleotide sequences in the sample. The CDR3 DNA follows: TGCAGTGCAAGACAGAACACTGAAGCTTTCTTT. Protein: CSARQNTEAFF. The chain employs TRBV20-1 and TRBJ1-1, with D hard to call. From germline, CDR1 is DFQATT and CDR2 SNEGSKA (reference sequence). Trimming pared 6 bases from V and 1 base from J, leaving 6 bases between. The CDR3 covers 11 residues.

The DNA of the CDR3 is TGTGCCAGCAGCTTAGGGCCCGTGAACACCGGGGAGCTGTTTTTT. Translation: CASSLGPVNTGELFF. The chain combines TRBV7-9 with TRBJ2-2; no clear D. Trimming removed 1 base at V and 1 base at J, with 7 bases between. The germline CDR1 and CDR2 sequences are SEHNR and FQNEAQ (reference sequence). The CDR3 extends over 15 amino acids.

This clone appeared once. The chain recombines TRBV4-1 with TRBJ2-3, with 8 positions matching TRBD2. Germline lookup yields CDR1 MGHRA and CDR2 YSYEKL. This CDR3 region has 17 residues. V trimming: 0 bases; J trimming: 2 bases; junction bases outside the gene matches: 7. The CDR3 DNA reads TGCGCCAGCAGCCAAGATGGCACTAGCGGATTCACAGATACGCAGTATTTT. Translated: CASSQDGTSGFTDTQYF.

The J gene is TRBJ1-4, the V gene TRBV5-1, with 9 nucleotides matching TRBD1. Trimming removed 2 bases from V and 5 bases from J; junction bases left unmatched: 1. CDR1 SGHRS and CDR2 YFSETQ come from the germline V gene. CDR3 size: 14 residues. DNA for the CDR3: TGCGCCAGCAGCTTCGGGACAGGGAATGAAAAACTGTTTTTT. It is translated as CASSFGTGNEKLFF.

The genes are TRBV9 and TRBJ2-3; D is perhaps TRBD1 (5 bases). Germline loops: CDR1 SGDLS, CDR2 YYNGEE. CDR3 length: 15 amino acids. The V end lost 0 bases, the J end lost 2 bases, and 10 bases lay between the germline ends. For the CDR3, the DNA is TGTGCCAGCAGCGTAGGACAGATTAACACAGATACGCAGTATTTT. Translation gives CASSVGQINTDTQYF. Full variable domain (missing parts from reference TRBV9 and TRBJ2-3): DSGVTQTPKHLITATGQRVTLRCSPRSGDLSVYWYQQSLDQGLQFLIQYYNGEERAKGNILERFSAQQFPDLHSELNLSSLELGDSALYFCASSVGQINTDTQYFGPGTRLTVL.

This clone has only one observation. This chain uses TRBV11-3 with TRBJ2-3; 9 bases agree with TRBD2. The germline V gene has CDR1 SGHNT and CDR2 YENEEA. J lost 1 base, V lost 4 bases, and 6 bases had no gene match. This CDR3 comprises 16 residues. In DNA, the CDR3 is TGTGCCAGCAGCTCGACAAAGCGGGGGGGCACAGATACGCAGTATTTT. It codes for CASSSTKRGGTDTQYF.

The chain is built from TRBV7-2 and TRBJ2-7, with 10 bases lining up with TRBD2. The trim removed 0 bases at V and 3 bases at J, leaving 2 bases unmatched. Germline-derived CDR1 and CDR2 are SGHTA and FQGNSA. This CDR3 region has 15 residues. CDR3 protein: CASSLAAGGLYEQYF. DNA for the CDR3: TGTGCCAGCAGCTTAGCAGCGGGGGGGCTCTACGAGCAGTACTTC.

This clone is a singleton in its sample. This rearrangement joins TRBV7-8 to TRBJ1-5; TRBD1 aligns across 7 bases. Germline V CDR1 and CDR2: SGHVS, FQNEAQ. The CDR3 is made up of 15 amino acids. V shed 2 bases and J 0 bases; nucleotides not matched to a gene: 1. The CDR3: CASSLTGDSNQPQHF. CDR3 coding DNA: TGTGCCAGCAGCTTAACAGGGGATAGCAATCAGCCCCAGCATTTT.

The chain recombines TRBV3-1 (or the pseudogene TRBV3-2) with TRBJ1-5, with a tentative D call TRBD1 (6 bases). This CDR3 contains 15 residues. The germline gives CDR1 LGHDT, CDR2 YNNKEL (reference sequence). Trimming left V 1 base short and J 4 bases short, with 11 bases between. The CDR3 reads CASSQAGTQNQPQHF. The CDR3 DNA follows: TGTGCCAGCAGCCAAGCCGGGACACAGAATCAGCCCCAGCATTTT.

V usage is TRBV6-1 and J usage is TRBJ2-7, with 9 bases identical to TRBD1. This CDR3 has 14 amino acids. Trimming removed 3 bases from V and 1 base from J; junction bases left unmatched: 1. CDR1 is MNHNS, CDR2 SASEGT, per germline. CDR3 amino acids: CASSEDRGSYEQYF. As DNA, the CDR3 is TGTGCCAGCAGTGAGGACAGGGGTTCCTACGAGCAGTACTTC.

The J gene is TRBJ2-2, the V gene TRBV19; 7 nucleotides align to TRBD1. CDR1 LNHDA and CDR2 SQIVND come from the germline V gene (reference sequence). V was pared by 5 bases and J by 0 bases, with 3 bases of the junction left unmatched. The CDR3 sequence is 15 residues long. This chain's CDR3 is CASSRGQSNTGELFF. CDR3 nucleotides: TGTGCCAGTAGTCGGGGACAGTCGAACACCGGGGAGCTGTTTTTT.

V gene TRBV5-5 combines with J gene TRBJ1-2; D ambiguous. CDR1 and CDR2 (germline): SGHKS, YYEKEE (reference sequence). The length of the CDR3 is 15 residues. V gave up 0 bases and J gave up 0 bases, with 9 bases separating them. Here the CDR3 reads CASSLGLSTNYGYTF. CDR3 in DNA: TGTGCCAGCAGCTTGGGTCTTTCTACTAACTATGGCTACACCTTC.

The rearrangement uses TRBV11-2 and TRBJ2-7; D gene ambiguous. Germline V gene lookup returns CDR1 SGHAT and CDR2 FQNNGV. The CDR3 is 15 amino acids. Trimming took off 1 base at V and 6 bases at J, with 16 bases between the two ends. The CDR3 sequence: CASSLASSTYREQYF. The CDR3 bases are TGTGCCAGCAGCTTAGCCAGTTCCACGTACCGCGAGCAGTACTTC.

This chain uses TRBV28 with TRBJ2-6, with 7 bases fitting TRBD2. CDR1 is MDHEN, CDR2 SYDVKM, per germline. CDR3 size: 16 residues. Trimming at V came to 6 bases and at J to 0 bases, leaving 5 bases not matched to a gene. Here the CDR3 reads CASRGLTDSGANVLTF. As DNA, the CDR3 is TGTGCCAGCAGGGGACTAACCGACTCTGGGGCCAACGTCCTGACTTTC.

This chain joins TRBV11-2 and TRBJ2-1; unclear D gene. This CDR3 comprises 13 residues. The V gene's germline CDR1 is SGHAT and CDR2 FQNNGV. The V gene lost 5 bases and the J gene lost 2 bases, with 7 bases spanning the gap. The CDR3: CASSPRTYNEQFF. CDR3 coding DNA: TGTGCCAGCAGCCCCAGGACCTACAATGAGCAGTTCTTC. The full variable domain, in which reference TRBV11-2 and TRBJ2-1 provide the parts outside the CDR3, is EAGVAQSPRYKIIEKRQSVAFWCNPISGHATLYWYQQILGQGPKLLIQFQNNGVVDDSQLPKDRFSAERLKGVDSTLKIQPAKLEDSAVYLCASSPRTYNEQFFGPGTRLTVL.

The chain links TRBV6-5 to TRBJ2-7, with a weak D call TRBD1 (6 bases). The CDR3 runs 12 residues. V shed 5 bases and J shed 6 bases, with 11 bases lying between them. Germline CDR1 is MNHEY and CDR2 is SVGAGI. In DNA form, the CDR3 reads TGTGCCAGCAGTAAACAGGGCCCCGAGCAGTACTTC. Residues: CASSKQGPEQYF.

V gene TRBV5-8 combines with J gene TRBJ1-4; maybe TRBD1 (6 bases). The germline CDR1 and CDR2 sequences are SGHTS and YDEGEE. V was clipped by 5 bases and J by 0 bases, with 11 bases between them. The CDR3 contains 15 residues. The DNA for the CDR3 is TGTGCCAGCAGAGCAGACAGGACAACTAATGAAAAACTGTTTTTT. Its translation is CASRADRTTNEKLFF.

The rearrangement links TRBV9 to TRBJ2-7, with 8 bases identical to TRBD2. Germline CDR1 and CDR2: SGDLS and YYNGEE. Germline trimming cut 0 bases from V and 2 bases from J; bases unmatched to any gene: 4. There are 15 residues in the CDR3. Written as DNA, the CDR3 is TGTGCCAGCAGCGTAGATAGCGGGGTCCCCTACGAGCAGTACTTC. Amino acid sequence: CASSVDSGVPYEQYF.

The V call is TRBV4-1, the J call TRBJ2-6; TRBD1 agrees at 11 bases. The trim removed 3 bases at V and 2 bases at J, leaving 9 bases unmatched. Germline-derived CDR1 and CDR2 are MGHRA and YSYEKL. CDR3 size: 19 residues. The CDR3: CASSQGSGTGGAGANVLTF. The DNA for the CDR3 is TGCGCCAGCAGCCAGGGTTCCGGGACAGGGGGAGCTGGGGCCAACGTCCTGACTTTC.

This chain links TRBV5-8 with TRBJ1-5, with 7 bases aligning to TRBD1. CDR3 length equals 17 residues. Germline trimming cut 1 base from V and 3 bases from J; bases unmatched to any gene: 10. CDR1 is SGHTS, CDR2 YDEGEE, per germline. CDR3 nucleotides: TGTGCCAGCAGCTTGTTTATCACAGGGGTGGTCAATCAGCCCCAGCATTTT. Protein product: CASSLFITGVVNQPQHF. The variable domain in full, with the rest retrieved from reference TRBV5-8 and TRBJ1-5, is EAGVTQSPTHLIKTRGQQATLRCSPISGHTSVYWYQQALGLGLQFLLWYDEGEERNRGNFPPRFSGRQFPNYSSELNVNALELEDSALYLCASSLFITGVVNQPQHFGDGTRLSIL.

This clone occurred once. The rearrangement joins TRBV28 to TRBJ2-7, with a tentative D call TRBD1 (6 bases). Trimming shortened V by 8 bases and J by 2 bases, and 13 bases separated the two germline ends. The CDR3 contains 13 residues. The germline V gene encodes CDR1 MDHEN and CDR2 SYDVKM. The CDR3 loop reads CASGGTEPYEQYF. CDR3 sequence (DNA): TGTGCCAGCGGGGGCACGGAACCCTACGAGCAGTACTTC.

The V call is TRBV19, the J call TRBJ2-1, with TRBD1 matching over 9 bases. J gave up 6 bases and V 10 bases, and 7 bases lay outside the gene matches. CDR3 length equals 13 residues. Germline CDR1 reads LNHDA; CDR2 reads SQIVND (reference sequence). DNA of the CDR3: TGTGCCATCAGGGGACAGGGAATCAATGAGCAGTTCTTC. This codes for CAIRGQGINEQFF.